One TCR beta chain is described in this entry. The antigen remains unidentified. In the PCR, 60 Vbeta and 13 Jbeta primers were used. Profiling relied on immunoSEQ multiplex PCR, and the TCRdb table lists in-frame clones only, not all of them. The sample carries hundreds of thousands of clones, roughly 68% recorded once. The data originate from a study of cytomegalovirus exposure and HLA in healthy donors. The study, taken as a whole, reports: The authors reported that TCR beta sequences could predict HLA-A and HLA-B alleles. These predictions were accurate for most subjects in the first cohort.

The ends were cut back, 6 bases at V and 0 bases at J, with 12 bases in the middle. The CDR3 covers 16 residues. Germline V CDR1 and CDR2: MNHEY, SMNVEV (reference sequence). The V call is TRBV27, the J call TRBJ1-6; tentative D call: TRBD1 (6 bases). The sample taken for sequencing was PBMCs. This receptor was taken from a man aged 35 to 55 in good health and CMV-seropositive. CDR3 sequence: CASRMQGSSYNSPLHF. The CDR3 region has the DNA TGTGCCAGCAGGATGCAGGGGAGCTCCTATAATTCACCCCTCCACTTT.